The entry that follows covers one TCR beta chain sequence. What it binds is unknown. This entry comes from a study of memory CD4+ T cells and cytomegalovirus serostatus. The study's findings and limits: Of 164 reported CMV TCRbeta sequences, roughly 67 were found in memory CD4+ repertoires.

Original processing methods: After removing out-of-frame reads, 2.3 million or so distinct TCRbeta sequences remained. The assay was immunoSEQ multiplex PCR, and TCRdb's table has in-frame clones only and misses some. Clone size and the V and J calls come from that table; the DNA yielded D and trimming. The data hold 50,000 or so clones, with around four fifths observed a single time. The sort gate was single viable CD3+CD4+CD8-CD45RO+ cells for memory CD4+ T cells. Input material: memory CD4+ T cells from blood. This receptor was identified in an adult in good health and CMV-seropositive.

CDR3 DNA: TGTGCCAGCAGTGAAGGTACCTACTCCTACAATGAGCAGTTCTTC. Translation gives CASSEGTYSYNEQFF. This rearrangement joins TRBV2 to TRBJ2-1; D call uncertain. Per the germline V gene, CDR1 is SNHLY and CDR2 is FYNNEI. Deletions cut 1 base from V and 0 bases from J, with 7 bases between. CDR3 length: 15 amino acids.